Within the sample, the clone carrying this T cell receptor (beta chain) is medium-sized. As an off-target read in a library built for alpha chains, this beta chain has a frequency of little significance. Every molecule of TCR cDNA had its own unique molecular identifier. Each CDR3 protein is one row after TCRdb ran MiXCR on the 5' RACE reads. Among thousands of distinct CDR3 sequences listed, around 18% were seen once. The data originate from a study of spatial heterogeneity in lung cancer. Overall study: Compared with alpha-chain sequences, beta-chain sequences were consistently detected in greater numbers. Raw sequencing reads included, on average, more than 8.5 appearances of each unique TCR and UMI combination.

The CDR3 sequence is 13 residues long. V was shortened by 3 bases and J by 0 bases, with 5 bases between the two germline ends. CDR1 and CDR2 (germline): SGHTA, FQGNSA. As to time point: sample taken at primary tumor resection. The input material, whole RNA from tumor, nontumor lung or frozen PBMC, was sequenced unsorted. The cohort: over 65 early-stage, untreated non-small cell lung cancer patients. Sequences were derived from normal lung tissue next to the tumor, sampled at surgery. This rearrangement joins TRBV7-2 to TRBJ2-5; D gene uncertain. The TCR originated in a male donor with early-stage non-small cell lung cancer. The CDR3 protein is CASSFMDQETQYF. DNA of the CDR3: TGTGCCAGCAGCTTTATGGACCAAGAGACCCAGTACTTC. The full variable domain, rest sourced from reference TRBV7-2 and TRBJ2-5, is GAGVSQSPSNKVTEKGKDVELRCDPISGHTALYWYRQSLGQGLEFLIYFQGNSAPDKSGLPSDRFSAERTGGSVSTLTIQRTQQEDSAVYLCASSFMDQETQYFGPGTRLLVL.